This T cell receptor beta chain emerged from a study of CD8 T cells in ankylosing spondylitis. Findings and caveats of the study: Before this, some motif variants had been reported in reactive arthritis synovial fluid and blood. It appeared that ankylosing spondylitis blood was characterized by a TCR beta motif of roughly 8 highly homologous variants. Reportedly, significant enrichment of disease-linked clones occurred in matched ankylosing spondylitis synovial fluid. Within peripheral blood, clones linked to disease were CD8+ and relatively rare.

V was clipped by 2 bases and J by 1 base, with 11 bases between them. The CDR3 runs to 15 residues. The germline V gene has CDR1 MNHEY and CDR2 SVGAGI. Quantitative 5'-RACE was performed with molecular barcodes, and it yielded the TCR beta libraries. TCRdb ran MiXCR on the 5' RACE reads and lists one entry per CDR3 protein. The sample has some 800,000 distinct CDR3 sequences, approximately 10% seen once. Only a few counts were recorded for this clonotype. As yet, its antigen is unknown. Sequencing was carried out using blood, either unsorted or a sorted T cell fraction (not recorded which). This TCR derives from a male donor with ankylosing spondylitis. V usage is TRBV6-5 and J usage is TRBJ1-1, with D tentatively TRBD1 (6 bases). CDR3 residues: CASSYPGQPNTEAFF. The CDR3 coding sequence is TGTGCCAGCAGTTACCCCGGACAGCCGAACACTGAAGCTTTCTTT.